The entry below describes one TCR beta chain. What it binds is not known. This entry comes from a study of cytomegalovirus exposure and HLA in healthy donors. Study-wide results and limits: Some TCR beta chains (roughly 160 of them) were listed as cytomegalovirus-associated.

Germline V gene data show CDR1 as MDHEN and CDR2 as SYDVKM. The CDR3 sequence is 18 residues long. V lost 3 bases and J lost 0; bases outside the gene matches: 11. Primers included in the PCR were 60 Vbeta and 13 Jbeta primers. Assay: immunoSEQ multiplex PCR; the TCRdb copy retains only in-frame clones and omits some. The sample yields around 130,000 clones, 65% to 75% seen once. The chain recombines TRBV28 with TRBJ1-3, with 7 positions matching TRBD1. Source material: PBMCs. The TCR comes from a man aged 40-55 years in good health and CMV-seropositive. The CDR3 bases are TGTGCCAGCAGTTTTTTTCTGGACAGGCTGATCTCTGGAAACACCATATATTTT. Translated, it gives CASSFFLDRLISGNTIYF.